Listed here are 23 T cell receptor beta chains from one sample, sequenced in a study of OX40 agonist ivuxolimab in advanced cancers. This table comes from immunoSEQ multiplex PCR, and its TCRdb copy is limited to in-frame clones, with some not included. The sample shows about 81,000 clones, 90% to 95% of them seen only once. This material consisted of CD4+ or CD8+ T cells sorted from blood, taken in a trial of the OX40 agonist ivuxolimab. These receptors all come from an adult with an advanced solid tumor such as melanoma, head and neck, liver or kidney cancer.

This CDR3 reads CASSPGPKLLSPEAFF. The CDR3 nucleotides read TGTGCCAGCAGCCCCGGACCCAAATTACTTAGTCCTGAAGCTTTCTTT. The V gene is TRBV6-6, the J gene TRBJ1-1; D is ambiguous. V was cut by 6 bases and J by 6 bases, with 23 bases left in between. The germline V gene encodes CDR1 MNHNY and CDR2 SVGAGI (reference sequence). CDR3 length equals 16 residues.

The chain has TRBV5-1 and TRBJ1-1; D is uncertain. The V end lost 0 bases, the J end lost 1 base, and 7 bases lay between the germline ends. The CDR3 runs 14 residues. The germline CDR1 and CDR2 sequences are SGHRS and YFSETQ. The CDR3 DNA is TGCGCCAGCAGCTTGGTTTCCGGGAACACTGAAGCTTTCTTT. Encoded protein: CASSLVSGNTEAFF. Full variable domain (outside the CDR3, taken from reference TRBV5-1 and TRBJ1-1): KAGVTQTPRYLIKTRGQQVTLSCSPISGHRSVSWYQQTPGQGLQFLFEYFSETQRNKGNFPGRFSGRQFSNSRSEMNVSTLELGDSALYLCASSLVSGNTEAFFGQGTRLTVV.

The genes are TRBV6-1 and TRBJ1-2; unclear D gene. This CDR3 has 12 residues. The germline gives CDR1 MNHNS, CDR2 SASEGT. The germline V and J ends were trimmed by 1 base and 5 bases, with 5 bases remaining between them. For the CDR3, the DNA is TGTGCCAGCAGTGAAGGCGCGTATGGCTACACCTTC. It codes for CASSEGAYGYTF.

The chain couples TRBV19 to TRBJ1-5, with D unclear. This CDR3 contains 16 residues. CDR1 is LNHDA and CDR2 is SQIVND in the germline V gene (reference sequence). Trimming pared 9 bases from V and 2 bases from J, leaving 20 bases between. The CDR3 sequence is CASNYVGRPGNQPQHF. The CDR3 coding sequence is TGTGCCAGCAACTATGTCGGTCGTCCGGGCAATCAGCCCCAGCATTTT.

The rearrangement uses TRBV7-2 and TRBJ2-7; unclear D gene. V was trimmed by 5 bases and J by 3 bases, leaving 11 bases between them. Germline CDR1 is SGHTA and CDR2 is FQGNSA. The CDR3 has 13 residues. This CDR3 is CASSATEHYEQYF. The CDR3 DNA is TGTGCCAGCAGCGCCACAGAACACTACGAGCAGTACTTC.

This clone is a singleton in its sample. CDR3 region: CASSPPGTGVPWRGPLHF. CDR3 DNA: TGTGCCAGCTCACCACCGGGGACAGGGGTCCCCTGGAGGGGACCCCTCCACTTT. The V call is TRBV18, the J call TRBJ1-6; 10 positions agree with TRBD1. CDR3 length: 18 amino acids. Trimming at V came to 0 bases and at J to 12 bases, leaving 14 bases not matched to a gene. Germline assignment: CDR1 KGHSH and CDR2 LQKENI.

The V gene is TRBV30, the J gene TRBJ2-1; D is undetermined. The V end lost 3 bases, the J end lost 0 bases, and 12 bases lay between the germline ends. Germline-derived CDR1 and CDR2 are GTSNPN and SVGIG (reference sequence). This CDR3 spans 15 amino acids. The CDR3 sequence: CAWRGVESSYNEQFF. In DNA form, the CDR3 reads TGTGCCTGGAGGGGTGTAGAGAGCTCCTACAATGAGCAGTTCTTC.

The V gene is TRBV7-2, the J gene TRBJ1-2; 7 nucleotides agree with TRBD1. The CDR3 is 13 amino acids. The germline gives CDR1 SGHTA, CDR2 FQGNSA. J lost 3 bases, V lost 10 bases, and 8 bases had no gene match. CDR3 loop: CATFDREYYGYTF. The CDR3 DNA reads as TGTGCCACCTTCGACAGGGAGTACTATGGCTACACCTTC.

This clone showed up just once. The chain joins TRBV7-9 to TRBJ2-5, with 8 bases lining up with TRBD2. The V segment lost 5 bases and the J segment 4 bases; nucleotides outside the gene matches: 9. CDR1 is SEHNR, CDR2 FQNEAQ, per germline (reference sequence). The CDR3 sequence is 15 residues long. Here the CDR3 reads CASSPLPGGRETQYF. CDR3 bases: TGTGCCAGCAGCCCACTGCCGGGGGGGCGAGAGACCCAGTACTTC.

V gene TRBV10-3 combines with J gene TRBJ2-7; TRBD1 is a possible D gene (6 bases). Germline CDR1 and CDR2: ENHRY and SYGVKD. V was pared by 6 bases and J by 0 bases, with 15 bases between. The CDR3 sequence is 15 residues long. CDR3 sequence: CAIREETRGSYEQYF. The CDR3 nucleotides read TGTGCCATCAGGGAGGAAACCAGGGGCTCCTACGAGCAGTACTTC.

The rearrangement uses TRBV11-2 and TRBJ1-1, with D maybe TRBD1 (5 bases). The CDR3 totals 16 residues. The germline V gene encodes CDR1 SGHAT and CDR2 FQNNGV. Trimming left V 4 bases short and J 4 bases short, with 19 bases between. The CDR3 is CASSSARTPRGTEAFF. The CDR3 coding sequence is TGTGCCAGCAGCTCGGCCCGGACACCCCGGGGCACTGAAGCTTTCTTT.

V is TRBV9 and J is TRBJ2-1; D gene unclear. Trimming took 4 bases from V and 9 from J, leaving 11 bases between them. The CDR3 has 12 residues. In germline, CDR1 is SGDLS, CDR2 YYNGEE. CDR3 sequence reads: CASSPPAVEQFF. CDR3 nucleotides: TGTGCCAGCAGCCCCCCGGCGGTTGAGCAGTTCTTC.

The genes are TRBV11-2 and TRBJ2-1; 10 bases map to TRBD2. V trimming: 5 bases; J trimming: 8 bases; junction bases outside the gene matches: 6. Looked up from germline, CDR1 is SGHAT and CDR2 is FQNNGV. The CDR3 totals 14 residues. The chain's CDR3 is CASSLAGDGDEQFF. CDR3 DNA: TGTGCCAGCAGCCTAGCGGGGGACGGCGATGAGCAGTTCTTC.

The V and J genes are TRBV27 and TRBJ2-1; 8 bases are shared with TRBD2. The CDR3 is 17 residues long. Germline V gives CDR1 MNHEY, CDR2 SMNVEV (reference sequence). J gave up 0 bases and V 5 bases, and 9 bases lay outside the gene matches. The CDR3 DNA reads as TGTGCCAGCAGTCTCCCTACTAGCGGCCTCTCCTACAATGAGCAGTTCTTC. As protein: CASSLPTSGLSYNEQFF.

This chain connects TRBV14 to TRBJ2-1; tentatively, D is TRBD2 (6 bases). The germline V gene encodes CDR1 SGHDN and CDR2 FVKESK. This CDR3 has 19 residues. The ends were cut back, 0 bases at V and 3 bases at J, with 21 bases in the middle. In nucleotides, the CDR3 is TGTGCCAGCAGCCAAGATCCCCTCGGGGTAGCGGCTATCTACAATGAGCAGTTCTTC. Amino acid sequence: CASSQDPLGVAAIYNEQFF.

The chain couples TRBV19 to TRBJ2-2; D might be TRBD1 or TRBD2, each matching 6 bases. The V end was cut by 4 bases, the J end by 5 bases, with 17 bases between. The CDR3 covers 16 residues. CDR1 LNHDA and CDR2 SQIVND come from the germline V gene (reference sequence). For the CDR3, the DNA is TGTGCCAGTAGTACCATGTGGGGGGCGCGGACCGGGGAGCTGTTTTTT. It specifies CASSTMWGARTGELFF.

This clone was counted a single time. V is TRBV7-9 and J is TRBJ2-3, with D unresolved. The CDR3 spans 14 residues. CDR1 and CDR2 from the germline V gene are SEHNR and FQNEAQ (reference sequence). V was clipped by 1 base and J by 1 base, with 6 bases between them. The chain's CDR3 is CASSLVGGTDTQYF. The CDR3 nucleotides are TGTGCCAGCAGCTTAGTTGGGGGCACAGATACGCAGTATTTT.

The chain employs TRBV12-5 and TRBJ2-2; 8 bases line up with TRBD1. Looked up from germline, CDR1 is LGHNT and CDR2 is FRNRAP. Unmatched junction bases numbered 6, after V lost 3 bases and J lost 3 bases. The CDR3 is 16 residues long. Written as DNA, the CDR3 is TGTGCTAGTGGTTTCCTTGAGACAGGGGACACCGGGGAGCTGTTTTTT. Translated: CASGFLETGDTGELFF.

V and J are TRBV4-3 and TRBJ1-2, with D possibly being TRBD1 (5 bases). Germline CDR1 reads LGHNA; CDR2 reads YSLEER. The CDR3 has 16 residues. The V and J ends lost 1 base and 1 base respectively, with 13 bases between them. CDR3 region: CASSQARRVHNYGYTF. CDR3 DNA: TGCGCCAGCAGCCAAGCTCGCAGGGTTCATAACTATGGCTACACCTTC.

The chain carries TRBV9 and TRBJ2-5, with a weak D call TRBD2 (5 bases). The J call may be wrong; the DNA end is better matched by TRBJ2-7. Germline values: CDR1 SGDLS, CDR2 YYNGEE. The CDR3 has 15 amino acids. The CDR3 sequence: CASSAKTDSPYEQYF. For the CDR3, the DNA is TGTGCCAGCAGCGCCAAGACGGACTCACCCTACGAGCAGTACTTC.

The chain is built from TRBV9 and TRBJ2-1, with D tentatively TRBD2 (7 bases). The V gene's germline CDR1 is SGDLS and CDR2 YYNGEE. This CDR3 is 16 amino acids long. V gave up 4 bases and J gave up 1 base, with 15 bases separating them. The CDR3 nucleotides are TGTGCCAGCAGCCTAGGGGGGGCGATTTCCTACAATGAGCAGTTCTTC. It yields the protein CASSLGGAISYNEQFF.

The genes are TRBV4-3 and TRBJ2-7; D gene unclear. The CDR3 is 13 residues long. The V end lost 3 bases, the J end lost 0 bases, and 6 bases lay between the germline ends. Per germline, CDR1 LGHNA and CDR2 YSLEER. The CDR3 spells CASSQYSSYEQYF. The CDR3 nucleotides read TGCGCCAGCAGCCAGTACAGCTCCTACGAGCAGTACTTC.

The V gene is TRBV25-1, the J gene TRBJ1-2; D may be TRBD1 (6 bases). Trimming shortened V by 1 base and J by 4 bases, and 10 bases separated the two germline ends. CDR1 and CDR2 (germline): MGHDK, SYGVNS. CDR3 length: 14 residues. This CDR3 reads CASSEWGAAYGYTF. DNA of the CDR3: TGTGCCAGCAGTGAATGGGGGGCAGCCTATGGCTACACCTTC.